This record looks at one TCR beta chain sequence and its context. As processed by the authors: Estimates of nucleated cell counts were drawn from the amplification of reference gene primers. Assay used: immunoSEQ multiplex PCR; TCRdb lists only in-frame clones, some missing. The V and J calls and clone size were taken over from that table, and D and trimming were inferred from the DNA. The table includes under 20,000 clones, approximately 84% detected once. This specimen belongs to a study of blood T cell repertoires in COVID-19. About the research overall: The origin of the acute and convalescent COVID-19 samples was the United States, Italy and Spain. Nucleic acid was either cDNA or gDNA, and it came from T cells, B-cell-depleted T cells, or PBMCs.

The germline V gene has CDR1 MNHEY and CDR2 SMNVEV (reference sequence). V was clipped by 5 bases and J by 8 bases, with 15 bases between them. This CDR3 comprises 14 residues. The chain links TRBV27 to TRBJ1-4, with D perhaps matching TRBD1 (6 bases). Material for sequencing was peripheral blood. This TCR came from a human donor with active COVID-19. The donor label of this sample is uncertain. The CDR3 DNA reads TGTGCCAGCAGTCTACAGGGAAGAGAAGAAAAACTGTTTTTT. It translates to CASSLQGREEKLFF.